This T cell receptor (beta chain) comes out of a study of post-analysis software for immune sequencing data. In the study overall: Patients had relapsing-remitting, secondary progressive or progressive-relapsing multiple sclerosis; some lacked subtype. Notes on the study in general: A significant reduction in normalized Chao1 diversity was observed in multiple sclerosis patients versus controls. In patients, about five TRBV segments were more frequent than in controls, with TRBV5-6, TRBV5-1 and TRBV20-1 among them.

V dropped 3 bases and J dropped 1 base, with 12 bases sitting between them. This CDR3 is built from 15 residues. This clonotype was counted only a few times. The antigen remains unidentified. Tagging with unique molecular identifiers was a feature of the TCR beta cDNA libraries. Once roughly 0.9 to 11 million T cells were used, hundreds of thousands of cDNA molecules resulted. From the PCR reads, TCRdb called clonotypes with MiXCR, one entry per CDR3 protein. The sample holds 380,000 or so distinct CDR3 sequences; approximately 33% are singletons and the top ten take 10% to 15%. This chain uses TRBV12-3 or TRBV12-4 with TRBJ2-5; D might be TRBD1 (6 bases). This clonotype was obtained from a girl under 18 with multiple sclerosis. Sequences were obtained from blood. CDR3 protein: CASSFTTGIQETQYF. CDR3 in DNA: TGTGCCAGCAGTTTTACGACAGGAATCCAAGAGACCCAGTACTTC.